Reported below is one T cell receptor beta chain. The same CDR3 can be traced to other DNA sequences in this sample. This table comes from immunoSEQ multiplex PCR, and its TCRdb copy is limited to in-frame clones, with some not included. The repertoire holds about 2 million clones, with roughly 95% as singletons. The data stem from a study of shared clonotypes between healthy human individuals. V trimming: 3 bases; J trimming: 3 bases; junction bases outside the gene matches: 4. Germline V gives CDR1 SGHRS, CDR2 YFSETQ. This CDR3 has 15 amino acids. The sequencing input was naive CD4+ T cells sorted from blood. Subset defined: CD45RA+ positively selected. The sequence derives from a man younger than 35 in good health. The chain recombines TRBV5-1 with TRBJ1-2; TRBD1 aligns across 11 bases. The CDR3 reads CASSSGQGAHYGYTF. DNA of the CDR3: TGCGCCAGCAGCTCAGGACAGGGGGCCCACTATGGCTACACCTTC.